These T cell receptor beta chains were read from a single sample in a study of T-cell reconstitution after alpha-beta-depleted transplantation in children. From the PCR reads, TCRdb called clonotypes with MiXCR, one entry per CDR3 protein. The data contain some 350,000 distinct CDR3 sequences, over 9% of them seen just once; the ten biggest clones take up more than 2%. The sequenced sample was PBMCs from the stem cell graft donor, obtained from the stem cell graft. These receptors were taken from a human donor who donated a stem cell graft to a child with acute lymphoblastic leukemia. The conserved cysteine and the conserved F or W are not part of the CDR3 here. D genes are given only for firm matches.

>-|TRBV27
ASSLSIIGEQY
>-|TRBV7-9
ASSRGEGTDTQY
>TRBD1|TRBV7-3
ASSWTGNNEQF
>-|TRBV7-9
ASSLVERDETQY
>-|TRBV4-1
ASSQEGGPYEQY
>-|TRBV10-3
AIGSTGTSTDTQY
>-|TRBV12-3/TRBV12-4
ASSFLGTDNYGYT
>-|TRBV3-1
ASTGGELF
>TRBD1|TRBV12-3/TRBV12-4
ASSLRQGAIETQY
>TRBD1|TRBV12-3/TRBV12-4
ASRRPGGGYNEQF
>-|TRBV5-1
ASSLVGQDYTSGANVLT
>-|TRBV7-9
ASGPPRTSTDTQY
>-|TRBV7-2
ASSLAGTAGQF
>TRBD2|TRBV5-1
ASSLTSGSADTQY
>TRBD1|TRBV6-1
AISQGGNSPLH
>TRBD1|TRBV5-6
ASRRQGASSYNEQF
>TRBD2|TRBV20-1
SAFGAGGYSKNIQY
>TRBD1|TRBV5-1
ASSSLTGANYGYT
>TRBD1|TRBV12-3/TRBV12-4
ASTGESMNTGELF
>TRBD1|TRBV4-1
ASSPQPGTGGAGLNTEAF
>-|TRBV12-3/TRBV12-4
ASSLALLHEQF
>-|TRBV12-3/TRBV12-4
ASSFDLGETQY
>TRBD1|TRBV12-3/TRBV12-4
ASSGGQARVAPQH
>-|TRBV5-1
ASSLGEMNTEAF
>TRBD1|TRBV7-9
ASSPNPQGAGGYT
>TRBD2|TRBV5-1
ASSLSSGRGDIQY
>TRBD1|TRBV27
ASSSGQGYIGYT
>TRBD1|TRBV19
ASSITGTGDYEQY
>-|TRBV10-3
ATQGSGNTIY
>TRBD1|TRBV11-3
ASSFSTGGRGEQF
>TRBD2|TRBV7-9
ASSPSGSIYEQY
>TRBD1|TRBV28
ASTSGTANEKLF
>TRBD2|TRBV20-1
SARGLADSYEQY
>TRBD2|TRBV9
ASSPNSLAGGNEQF
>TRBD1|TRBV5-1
ASSLTGLNEKLF
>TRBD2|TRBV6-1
ASNPTSGRPGELF
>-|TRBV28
ASSLRPATEAF
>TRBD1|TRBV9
ASSAPGQGDGDTQY
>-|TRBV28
ASKRIGRTGANVLT
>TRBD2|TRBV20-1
SARDTLAGGPRDTQY
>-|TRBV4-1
ASSHIRSEEGAGQY
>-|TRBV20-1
SASSRGRVDTQY
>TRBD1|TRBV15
ATSRLTGTGTGELF
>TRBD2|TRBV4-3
ASSQALAGVPDTQY
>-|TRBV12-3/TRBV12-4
ASSPQGGPYEQY
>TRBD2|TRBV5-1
ASSQGTSGRRVQETQY
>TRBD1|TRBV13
ASSLQGVGYT
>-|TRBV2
ASTQGQETQY
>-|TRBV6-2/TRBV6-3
ASSQPYPSSYNEQF
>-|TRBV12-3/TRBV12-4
ASSLVIDEQF
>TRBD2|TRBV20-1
SARTDASSGGQNEQF
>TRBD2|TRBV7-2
ASSQSPGLAGNEQF
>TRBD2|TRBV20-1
SAATLAGGLPDTQY
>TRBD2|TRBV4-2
ASSQEAPIGRATTGELF
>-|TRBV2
ARAVDTQY